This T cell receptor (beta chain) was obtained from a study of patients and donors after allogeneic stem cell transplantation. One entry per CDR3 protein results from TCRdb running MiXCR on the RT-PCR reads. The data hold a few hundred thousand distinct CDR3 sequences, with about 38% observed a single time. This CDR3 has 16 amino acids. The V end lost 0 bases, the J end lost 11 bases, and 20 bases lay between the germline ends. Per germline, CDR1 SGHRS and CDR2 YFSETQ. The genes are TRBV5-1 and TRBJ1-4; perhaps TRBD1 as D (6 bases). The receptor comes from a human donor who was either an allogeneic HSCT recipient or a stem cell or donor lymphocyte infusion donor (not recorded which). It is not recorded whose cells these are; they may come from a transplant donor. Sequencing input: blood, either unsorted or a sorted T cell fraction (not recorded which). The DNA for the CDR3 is TGCGCCAGCAGCTTGGAGTCTGGACAGCGAGGGGGGAAACTGTTTTTT. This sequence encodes CASSLESGQRGGKLFF.